This T cell receptor (beta chain) was profiled in a study of patients and donors after allogeneic stem cell transplantation. Germline CDR1 reads KGHDR; CDR2 reads SFDVKD. V lost 5 bases and J 2 bases, leaving 12 bases between the germline ends. CDR3 size: 14 residues. In this sample, this clonotype turned up a few times. MiXCR, run by TCRdb on the RT-PCR reads, gives a single entry per CDR3 protein. Here the sample spans more than 850,000 distinct CDR3 sequences, about a sixth being singletons. The chain employs TRBV24-1 and TRBJ2-7; possibly TRBD1 or TRBD2 for D (6 bases each). This receptor was taken from a human donor who was either an allogeneic HSCT recipient or a stem cell or donor lymphocyte infusion donor (not recorded which). It is not recorded whose cells these are; they may come from a transplant donor. The specimen was blood, either unsorted or a sorted T cell fraction (not recorded which). The CDR3 bases are TGTGCCACCAGTGGACAGGAGGGGACCTACGAGCAGTACTTC. Translating gives CATSGQEGTYEQYF.